What follows are 28 T cell receptor beta chains derived from one specimen sequenced in a study of radiation and T cells in renal cell carcinoma. Using immunoSEQ multiplex PCR, the repertoire was profiled, and TCRdb retains in-frame clones only, with some absent. The sample holds about 150,000 clones, approximately 88% seen once. Time point denoted: blood 2 weeks post-SBRT. As for treatment: 15 Gy SBRT to primary tumor, nephrectomy 4 weeks later. The sequencing here drew on blood, taken from a patient whose treatment included radiotherapy and nephrectomy. These receptors originate from a woman aged 45 to 65 with renal cell carcinoma.

The chain employs TRBV4-2 and TRBJ2-7; possibly TRBD2 for D (6 bases). The germline V gene has CDR1 LGHNA and CDR2 YNFKEQ. The CDR3 runs 15 residues. V was trimmed by 5 bases and J by 0 bases, leaving 14 bases between them. The CDR3 DNA sequence: TGTGCCAGCAGCGGGGGGACGGGGAGCTCCTACGAGCAGTACTTC. It yields the protein CASSGGTGSSYEQYF.

This chain connects TRBV6-5 to TRBJ2-4; D is undetermined. CDR1 MNHEY and CDR2 SVGAGI come from the germline V gene. The V end was cut by 7 bases, the J end by 0 bases, with 10 bases between. The CDR3 consists of 14 residues. The CDR3 bases are TGTGCCAGCACCTCCTTATTAGCCAAAAACATTCAGTACTTC. Translation gives CASTSLLAKNIQYF.

The chain carries TRBV5-1 and TRBJ2-2; D is unresolved. The CDR3 sequence is 15 residues long. Germline CDR1 is SGHRS and CDR2 is YFSETQ. V was pared by 1 base and J by 0 bases, with 7 bases between. This CDR3 is CASSLKTTNTGELFF. CDR3 DNA sequence: TGCGCCAGCAGCTTGAAGACAACGAACACCGGGGAGCTGTTTTTT.

The chain links TRBV29-1 to TRBJ2-5, with 9 bases that match TRBD2. The V and J ends lost 4 bases and 1 base, in that order; junction bases with no gene match: 4. The CDR3 consists of 14 residues. The germline CDR1 and CDR2 sequences are SQVTM and ANQGSEA. CDR3 sequence: CSVAVSGGQETQYF. The CDR3 region has the DNA TGCAGCGTTGCGGTTAGCGGGGGCCAAGAGACCCAGTACTTC. Complete variable domain (other parts from reference TRBV29-1 and TRBJ2-5): SAVISQKPSRDICQRGTSLTIQCQVDSQVTMMFWYRQQPGQSLTLIATANQGSEATYESGFVIDKFPISRPNLTFSTLTVSNMSPEDSSIYLCSVAVSGGQETQYFGPGTRLLVL.

The chain couples TRBV19 to TRBJ1-2; possible D gene TRBD1, 5 bases. V was clipped by 4 bases and J by 5 bases, with 11 bases between them. The germline CDR1 and CDR2 sequences are LNHDA and SQIVND (reference sequence). The CDR3 totals 13 residues. The DNA for the CDR3 is TGTGCCAGTAGTAAAGGCAGGGCATATGGCTACACCTTC. Its protein is CASSKGRAYGYTF.

This clone was recorded a few times. The V and J genes are TRBV6-6 and TRBJ1-6; D gene unclear. Germline V lookup: CDR1 MNHNY, CDR2 SVGAGI (reference sequence). Trimming took off 5 bases at V and 9 bases at J, with 11 bases between the two ends. The CDR3 totals 13 residues. The CDR3 reads CASSPRLGSPLHF. CDR3 in DNA: TGTGCCAGCAGTCCGCGACTGGGTTCACCCCTCCACTTT.

This rearrangement joins TRBV7-2 to TRBJ2-3, with D possibly being TRBD2 (5 bases). The CDR3 consists of 13 residues. The ends were cut back, 2 bases at V and 6 bases at J, with 9 bases in the middle. CDR1 and CDR2 (germline): SGHTA, FQGNSA. The CDR3 loop reads CASSLTGFDTQYF. DNA for the CDR3: TGTGCCAGCAGCTTAACGGGGTTTGATACGCAGTATTTT.

CDR3 sequence reads: CASSGQGSYNEQFF. The CDR3 bases are TGTGCCAGCAGCGGACAGGGGTCCTACAATGAGCAGTTCTTC. This sequence joins TRBV9 and TRBJ2-1, with 8 bases identical to TRBD1. Losses at the gene ends were 3 bases for V and 1 base for J; bases not matched to a gene: 0. The CDR3 length is 14 residues. CDR1 and CDR2 (germline): SGDLS, YYNGEE.

The V and J genes are TRBV5-4 and TRBJ1-4; 7 bases are shared with TRBD1. V shed 0 bases, J shed 0 bases, and the junction held 2 bases outside the gene matches. The CDR3 runs 16 residues. Per the germline V gene, CDR1 is SGHNT and CDR2 is YYREEE (reference sequence). CDR3 in DNA: TGTGCCAGCAGCTTGGGTGGACAGGCAACTAATGAAAAACTGTTTTTT. Its translation is CASSLGGQATNEKLFF.

The chain couples TRBV7-8 to TRBJ1-2; tentatively, D is TRBD1 (5 bases). CDR3 size: 14 residues. Looked up from germline, CDR1 is SGHVS and CDR2 is FQNEAQ. The V gene lost 5 bases and the J gene lost 4 bases, with 14 bases spanning the gap. The CDR3 DNA reads TGTGCCAGCAGCCTACGGACAAGTCCCTATGGCTACACCTTC. Amino acids: CASSLRTSPYGYTF.

This chain uses TRBV6-5 with TRBJ2-5; 10 bases align to TRBD2. Germline trimming cut 6 bases from V and 4 bases from J; bases unmatched to any gene: 5. This CDR3 spans 14 amino acids. From germline, CDR1 is MNHEY and CDR2 SVGAGI. CDR3 DNA sequence: TGTGCCAGCAGCAGCGGGGGGGCGAGAGAGACCCAGTACTTC. Its translation is CASSSGGARETQYF.

This clone was counted a single time. The chain joins TRBV27 to TRBJ2-7; 8 nucleotides align to TRBD2. The CDR3 is 16 amino acids. The ends lost 6 bases at V and 2 bases at J; junction bases unmatched: 12. The germline V gene encodes CDR1 MNHEY and CDR2 SMNVEV (reference sequence). CDR3 sequence (DNA): TGTGCCAGCAGCTTCCGCGGGGGGCGCGTTCCCTACGAGCAGTACTTC. Translating gives CASSFRGGRVPYEQYF.

The rearrangement joins TRBV4-2 to TRBJ2-7, with TRBD2 matching over 12 bases. The CDR3 has 16 residues. The V gene's germline CDR1 is LGHNA and CDR2 YNFKEQ. Trimming removed 0 bases from V and 3 bases from J; junction bases left unmatched: 3. DNA of the CDR3: TGTGCCAGCAGCCAAGAGTGGACTAGCGGGGTCTACGAGCAGTACTTC. Encoded protein: CASSQEWTSGVYEQYF.

The V and J genes are TRBV5-1 and TRBJ1-2, with D possibly matching TRBD1 (6 bases). Germline V CDR1 and CDR2: SGHRS, YFSETQ. This CDR3 is built from 14 residues. Deletions cut 0 bases from V and 6 bases from J, with 12 bases between. CDR3 protein: CASSLAAGGHGYTF. The DNA for the CDR3 is TGCGCCAGCAGCTTGGCCGCGGGGGGCCATGGCTACACCTTC.

The rearrangement links TRBV9 to TRBJ2-1, with 11 bases that match TRBD2. The CDR3 runs 18 residues. Germline-derived CDR1 and CDR2 are SGDLS and YYNGEE. J lost 8 bases, V lost 0 bases, and 13 bases had no gene match. The CDR3 loop is CASSVGLSGGVEVYEQFF. CDR3 in DNA: TGTGCCAGCAGCGTAGGTCTTAGCGGGGGGGTGGAGGTCTATGAGCAGTTCTTC. The full variable domain, completed using reference TRBV9 and TRBJ2-1, is DSGVTQTPKHLITATGQRVTLRCSPRSGDLSVYWYQQSLDQGLQFLIQYYNGEERAKGNILERFSAQQFPDLHSELNLSSLELGDSALYFCASSVGLSGGVEVYEQFFGPGTRLTVL.

V and J are TRBV9 and TRBJ2-1; 14 bases fit TRBD2. With 4 bases clipped from V and 3 bases from J, the junction kept 12 bases outside the gene matches. The CDR3 has 19 amino acids. Germline values: CDR1 SGDLS, CDR2 YYNGEE. DNA of the CDR3: TGTGCCAGCAGCTCCCGACTAGCGGGGGGGGTCCTTTACTACAATGAGCAGTTCTTC. It is translated as CASSSRLAGGVLYYNEQFF. Drawing the rest from reference TRBV9 and TRBJ2-1, the complete variable domain is DSGVTQTPKHLITATGQRVTLRCSPRSGDLSVYWYQQSLDQGLQFLIQYYNGEERAKGNILERFSAQQFPDLHSELNLSSLELGDSALYFCASSSRLAGGVLYYNEQFFGPGTRLTVL.

The V call is TRBV19, the J call TRBJ1-4, with D maybe TRBD1 (6 bases). Germline V gene data show CDR1 as LNHDA and CDR2 as SQIVND (reference sequence). The CDR3 is 14 residues long. The V end was cut by 5 bases, the J end by 8 bases, with 15 bases between. The DNA for the CDR3 is TGTGCCAGTAGTGGGGGGGCCCTAGGCGAAAAACTGTTTTTT. This codes for CASSGGALGEKLFF.

The chain employs TRBV4-3 and TRBJ1-2, with a possible D match to TRBD1 (5 bases). Germline lookup yields CDR1 LGHNA and CDR2 YSLEER. The germline V and J ends were trimmed by 0 bases and 8 bases, with 16 bases remaining between them. The CDR3 is made up of 15 amino acids. The CDR3 spells CASSQDYGRGWGYTF. As DNA, the CDR3 is TGCGCCAGCAGCCAAGACTACGGGAGGGGCTGGGGCTACACCTTC.

Notes on this clone: The junction differs from germline at one of its ends, possibly a read error. The genes are TRBV9 and TRBJ1-6; D unclear. Germline assignment: CDR1 SGDLS and CDR2 YYNGEE. The CDR3 is 15 residues long. CDR3 DNA: TGTGCCAGCAGTGTAGTAGATTCCTATAATTCACCCCTCCACTTT. Translation gives CASSVVDSYNSPLHF. The variable domain in full, with the rest retrieved from reference TRBV9 and TRBJ1-6, is DSGVTQTPKHLITATGQRVTLRCSPRSGDLSVYWYQQSLDQGLQFLIQYYNGEERAKGNILERFSAQQFPDLHSELNLSSLELGDSALYFCASSVVDSYNSPLHFGNGTRLTVT.

This chain links TRBV7-8 with TRBJ2-5, with 14 nucleotides matching TRBD2. CDR3 length: 17 amino acids. Germline V gene data show CDR1 as SGHVS and CDR2 as FQNEAQ. After removal of 5 bases from V and 4 bases from J, the junction contained 9 bases not matched to a gene. Written as DNA, the CDR3 is TGTGCCAGCAGCACTCAGACTAGCGGGGGGGCCTTAGAGACCCAGTACTTC. It encodes CASSTQTSGGALETQYF.

The V call is TRBV23-1, the J call TRBJ1-5, with 8 bases aligning to TRBD1. TRBV23-1 is labeled an ORF, and its function is uncertain. The ends lost 0 bases at V and 2 bases at J; junction bases unmatched: 9. This CDR3 region has 18 residues. CDR3 DNA sequence: TGCGCCAGCAGTCAATCGGGCAGGGGGCTATTTCGCAATCAGCCCCAGCATTTT. This sequence encodes CASSQSGRGLFRNQPQHF.

J is TRBJ2-1 and V is TRBV11-1; TRBD1 matches 8 bases. V was pared by 1 base and J by 8 bases, with 7 bases of the junction left unmatched. The CDR3 is made up of 15 amino acids. CDR1 and CDR2 from the germline V gene are SGHAT and FQDESV (reference sequence). This CDR3 reads CASSLEGQGNDEQFF. The DNA for the CDR3 is TGTGCCAGCAGCTTAGAAGGACAGGGTAACGATGAGCAGTTCTTC.

The V call is TRBV7-3, the J call TRBJ2-5; 7 bases are shared with TRBD1. CDR3 size: 14 residues. CDR1 and CDR2 from the germline V gene are SGHTA and FQGTGA. Trimming at V came to 0 bases and at J to 4 bases, leaving 2 bases not matched to a gene. The CDR3 nucleotides read TGTGCCAGCAGCTTAACAGGGGGCCCAGAGACCCAGTACTTC. It yields the protein CASSLTGGPETQYF.

This clone was detected a few times. The rearrangement uses TRBV6-1 and TRBJ1-2, with TRBD1 matching over 7 bases. Germline-derived CDR1 and CDR2 are MNHNS and SASEGT. The CDR3 consists of 18 residues. J lost 4 bases, V lost 4 bases, and 18 bases had no gene match. CDR3 DNA sequence: TGTGCCAGCAGTGGGCGCAACAGGGGTTCGGGCTTTATCTATGGCTACACCTTC. Its protein is CASSGRNRGSGFIYGYTF.

This clone was observed once. In the same sample, other DNA sequences code for this CDR3. The chain couples TRBV6-1 to TRBJ2-1; 12 bases match TRBD2. Germline values: CDR1 MNHNS, CDR2 SASEGT. V lost 6 bases, J lost 4 bases, and 1 base stayed unmatched. CDR3 length: 14 residues. This CDR3 reads CASRTSGGYNEQFF. The CDR3 DNA reads as TGTGCCAGCAGAACTAGCGGGGGGTACAATGAGCAGTTCTTC.

This chain connects TRBV6-4 to TRBJ2-1; TRBD2 matches 10 bases. The CDR3 runs 16 residues. V lost 5 bases, J lost 5 bases, and 9 bases stayed unmatched. The germline gives CDR1 MRHNA, CDR2 SNTAGT. DNA of the CDR3: TGTGCCAGCAGTCCCTTTGGGCTAGCGGGGGACAATGAGCAGTTCTTC. Its translation: CASSPFGLAGDNEQFF.

This clone was seen a handful of times. The chain combines TRBV2 with TRBJ2-2; no clear D gene. CDR1 and CDR2 from the germline V gene are SNHLY and FYNNEI. The V end was cut by 6 bases, the J end by 0 bases, with 8 bases between. CDR3 length equals 14 residues. CDR3 loop: CASRRTANTGELFF. CDR3 DNA: TGTGCCAGCAGGCGGACGGCGAACACCGGGGAGCTGTTTTTT.

The J gene is TRBJ2-7, the V gene TRBV12-5, with D possibly TRBD1 on 6 matching bases. The length of the CDR3 is 17 residues. V was clipped by 2 bases and J by 3 bases, with 20 bases between them. Germline-derived CDR1 and CDR2 are LGHNT and FRNRAP. In DNA form, the CDR3 reads TGTGCTAGTGGTTTGTCCACCGATACCAAACAGGGCTACGAGCAGTACTTC. Encoded protein: CASGLSTDTKQGYEQYF. The whole variable domain, filled in from reference TRBV12-5 and TRBJ2-7, reads DARVTQTPRHKVTEMGQEVTMRCQPILGHNTVFWYRQTMMQGLELLAYFRNRAPLDDSGMPKDRFSAEMPDATLATLKIQPSEPRDSAVYFCASGLSTDTKQGYEQYFGPGTRLTVT.